This T cell receptor beta chain is drawn from a study of a mutant IDH1 vaccine in newly diagnosed glioma. Time point noted: week 35, safety follow-up. Topical imiquimod was applied with each vaccine dose, which held 300 ug of mutant IDH1 20-mer peptide. V was pared by 4 bases and J by 4 bases, with 7 bases between. The CDR3 has 12 amino acids. CDR1 is SGHTA and CDR2 is FQGTGA in the germline V gene. Only in-frame clones appear in the TCRdb table, and some are missing; sequencing was by immunoSEQ multiplex PCR. This table holds around 29,000 clones, roughly 82% found once. As regards this clone: Its antigen is unknown.

This receptor was obtained from a man in his forties or fifties with glioma. The V call is TRBV7-3, the J call TRBJ1-2; no firm D call. The specimen was PBMCs, collected from a glioma patient whose treatment included an IDH1 peptide vaccine. The CDR3 is CASSSDGYGYTF. The DNA for the CDR3 is TGTGCCAGCAGCTCGGACGGCTATGGCTACACCTTC.